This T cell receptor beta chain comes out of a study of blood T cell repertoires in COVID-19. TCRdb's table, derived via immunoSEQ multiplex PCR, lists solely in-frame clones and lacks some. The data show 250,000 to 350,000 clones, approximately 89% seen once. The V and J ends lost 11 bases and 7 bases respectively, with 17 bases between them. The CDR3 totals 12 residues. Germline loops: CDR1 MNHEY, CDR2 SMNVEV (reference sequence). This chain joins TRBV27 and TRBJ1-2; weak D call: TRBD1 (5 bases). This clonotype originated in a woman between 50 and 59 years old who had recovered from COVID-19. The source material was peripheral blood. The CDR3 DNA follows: TGTGCCTGTGCGGGGGGGTTGGGTGGCTACACCTTC. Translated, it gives CACAGGLGGYTF.